This TCR beta chain derives from a study of OX40 agonist ivuxolimab in advanced cancers. Across the study: The dose-escalation cohort was roughly 83% male, with a mean age of about 56 years, ranging about 23 to 90. Partial responses occurred in Three dose-escalation patients, one with hepatocellular carcinoma and two with cutaneous melanoma. Participants could have had prior anti-PD-1, anti-PD-L1 or anti-CTLA-4 therapy, and 40% had some.

The V gene end was trimmed by 1 base and the J gene end by 3 bases; junction bases not matched to a gene: 3. Germline CDR1 and CDR2: SGHAT and FQDESV (reference sequence). The CDR3 spans 14 residues. Study observations and caveats: At 0.1 to 3.0 mg/kg, CD4+ and CD8+ blood T cells expanded clonally by week 6.

The repertoire was sequenced with immunoSEQ multiplex PCR; TCRdb's copy has only in-frame clones and lacks some. The sample has 31,000 or so clones, approximately 87% seen once. This clone was recorded once. Its antigen is currently unknown. Sample: CD4+ or CD8+ T cells sorted from blood, taken in a trial of the OX40 agonist ivuxolimab. The genes are TRBV11-1 and TRBJ2-7, with 7 nucleotides matching TRBD1. The sequence derives from an adult with an advanced solid tumor such as melanoma, head and neck, liver or kidney cancer. The CDR3: CASSLDGTDYEQYF. The CDR3 coding sequence is TGTGCCAGCAGCTTAGACGGGACAGACTACGAGCAGTACTTC.